This entry is about one T cell receptor (beta chain). The antigen is undetermined. CDR1 and CDR2 from the germline V gene are SGHAT and FQNNGV. The trim removed 4 bases at V and 9 bases at J, leaving 5 bases unmatched. The CDR3 is 15 amino acids. This record belongs to a study of identical twins. Study conclusions and caveats: The authors noted that invariant MAIT and iNKT cells could partly confound zero-insertion analyses. Interpretation of the results relied on cross-sectional statistical analysis and not on following the same donors.

TCRdb processed the 5' RACE reads anew with MiXCR; each CDR3 protein has one entry. In the table there are 400,000 or so distinct CDR3 sequences, 7% to 9.5% of which are singletons. This chain joins TRBV11-2 and TRBJ2-1, with 14 bases identical to TRBD2. Material for sequencing was naive T cells sorted from blood. The receptor was derived from a woman aged 50 to 60 in good health. CDR3 amino acids: CASSSGLAGASEQFF. In DNA, the CDR3 is TGTGCCAGCAGCTCGGGACTAGCGGGAGCTAGTGAGCAGTTCTTC.